This record concerns one T cell receptor (beta chain) sequence. Antigen specificity is unknown. It was with a sample-barcoded 5' primer and a J-beta primer mix that a second PCR of roughly 7 to 12 cycles was run. TCRdb re-derived calls from the 5' RACE reads in MiXCR, one entry per CDR3 protein. Here the sample spans 1.5 million to 2 million distinct CDR3 sequences, roughly 43% being singletons. The record originates from a study of blood T cells in healthy people across ages. The J segment lost 8 bases and the V segment lost 0 bases, leaving 8 bases of the junction unmatched. This CDR3 spans 15 amino acids. Findings and limits, study-wide: Correlation between TCR beta diversity and naive T cell percentage was strong. As age increased, TCR beta diversity per million T cells fell in a roughly linear fashion.

Sequencing was carried out using blood. This clonotype originated in a human donor in good health. V and J are TRBV12-3 or TRBV12-4 and TRBJ1-2; 8 bases fit TRBD1. The CDR3 loop reads CASSLAGAGGAGYTF. DNA of the CDR3: TGTGCCAGCAGTTTAGCTGGGGCAGGGGGCGCGGGCTACACCTTC.